This entry features one T cell receptor beta chain sequence. Antigen: not known. The V and J ends lost 0 bases and 10 bases respectively, with 17 bases between them. Germline V lookup: CDR1 SGHRS, CDR2 YFSETQ. The CDR3 is 15 amino acids. The isolated RNA, all of it, was reverse transcribed, so expressed TCRB transcripts were what got sequenced. The table came from immunoSEQ multiplex PCR; TCRdb's copy has only in-frame clones and leaves some out. The sample lists roughly 240,000 clones, around 24% occurring once. The data derive from a study of beta chain features in type 1 diabetes. The overall study: All samples yielded 107,917,701 examined sorted cells.

Notes on the study in general: Researchers report that Type 1 diabetes patients had moderately but significantly shorter TCRB CDR3s across all four CD4+ subsets.

The origin of this receptor is a woman in her thirties with type 1 diabetes. This chain joins TRBV5-1 and TRBJ2-1; no clear D. Sequencing was performed on naive CD4+ T cells from blood. The CDR3 protein is CASSLAVGSRHEQFF. In nucleotides, the CDR3 is TGCGCCAGCAGCTTGGCAGTCGGTTCGCGGCACGAGCAGTTCTTC. Full variable domain (outside the CDR3, taken from reference TRBV5-1 and TRBJ2-1): KAGVTQTPRYLIKTRGQQVTLSCSPISGHRSVSWYQQTPGQGLQFLFEYFSETQRNKGNFPGRFSGRQFSNSRSEMNVSTLELGDSALYLCASSLAVGSRHEQFFGPGTRLTVL.